This T cell receptor beta chain was retrieved from a study of early T cells in non-severe SARS-CoV-2 infection. Individual cDNA molecules carried attached unique molecular identifiers. TCRdb used MiXCR to reprocess the 5' RACE reads, holding one entry per CDR3 protein. The profile shows roughly 41,000 distinct CDR3 sequences, around 4.5% of them singletons. This clonotype was observed many times. The antigen remains unidentified. Deletions cut 9 bases from V and 2 bases from J, with 14 bases between. The CDR3 is 14 amino acids. Germline V gene data show CDR1 as WSHSY and CDR2 as SAAADI. Study results and caveats: The study's VDJdb matching favored anti-spike CD8 responses and missed private and CD4 specificities.

The chain carries TRBV10-2 and TRBJ1-5; unclear D gene. Sequenced: whole blood. This TCR was sampled from an adult who was a healthcare worker with PCR-confirmed SARS-CoV-2 infection or an uninfected control (not recorded which). The CDR3 bases are TGCGCCAGGAGGGCAGCCAGAGGCAATCAGCCCCAGCATTTT. Translation: CARRAARGNQPQHF.